Presented here are 7 T cell receptor beta chains from one specimen sequenced in a study of T cells in localized non-small cell lung cancer. Assay: immunoSEQ multiplex PCR; the TCRdb copy retains only in-frame clones and omits some. The sample includes roughly 53,000 clones, 65% to 85% of them seen just once. This sample comprised peripheral blood mononuclear cells, obtained before any cancer treatment. Receptor source: a man between 40 and 75 years old with stage III lung adenocarcinoma.

This clone came up once. The rearrangement joins TRBV5-1 to TRBJ1-2; D is perhaps TRBD1 (6 bases). V lost 1 base and J 4 bases, leaving 11 bases between the germline ends. The germline CDR1 and CDR2 sequences are SGHRS and YFSETQ. The CDR3 length is 14 residues. The CDR3 bases are TGCGCCAGCAGCTTGAGTCAGGGGAGCTATGGCTACACCTTC. Translated: CASSLSQGSYGYTF.

This clone has a handful of counts. The rearrangement joins TRBV10-1 to TRBJ2-1, with D possibly being TRBD2 (5 bases). Germline CDR1 reads WNHNN; CDR2 reads SYGVQD (reference sequence). Trimming stripped 0 bases from V and 6 bases from J, with 9 bases between. The CDR3 has 14 amino acids. CDR3 in amino acids: CASSESRAGNEQFF. In DNA form, the CDR3 reads TGCGCCAGCAGTGAGTCGAGGGCTGGCAATGAGCAGTTCTTC.

To note about this clone: The sample has other DNA sequences that encode this CDR3 too. The genes are TRBV6-5 and TRBJ1-1; TRBD1 matches 9 bases. The J segment lost 3 bases and the V segment lost 6 bases, leaving 5 bases of the junction unmatched. This CDR3 has 14 amino acids. Germline CDR1 reads MNHEY; CDR2 reads SVGAGI. The CDR3 sequence: CASSARTGDTEAFF. The CDR3 DNA follows: TGTGCCAGCAGCGCCAGGACAGGGGACACTGAAGCTTTCTTT.

This clone was seen only once. This chain uses TRBV19 with TRBJ1-2; TRBD1 matches 7 bases. The CDR3 has 14 amino acids. From germline, CDR1 is LNHDA and CDR2 SQIVND (reference sequence). V dropped 6 bases and J dropped 5; count of bases not matched to a gene: 9. The CDR3 bases are TGTGCCAGTAGCCGGGGACAGAACCCGTATGGCTACACCTTC. Translation gives CASSRGQNPYGYTF.

The rearrangement links TRBV6-5 to TRBJ1-1; no firm D call. The V and J ends lost 5 bases and 1 base respectively, with 8 bases between them. Germline CDR1 MNHEY, CDR2 SVGAGI. The CDR3 has 13 amino acids. In DNA, the CDR3 is TGTGCCAGCAGTATCTCAGAGAACACTGAAGCTTTCTTT. Residues: CASSISENTEAFF.

CDR3 protein: CASSQVSSGQDYNEQFF. CDR3 nucleotide sequence: TGCGCCAGCAGCCAAGTTTCTTCGGGACAAGACTACAATGAGCAGTTCTTC. The chain employs TRBV4-3 and TRBJ2-1; tentatively, D is TRBD1 (6 bases). The CDR3 covers 17 residues. Germline V CDR1 and CDR2: LGHNA, YSLEER. V gave up 1 base and J gave up 3 bases, with 16 bases separating them.

This chain links TRBV19 with TRBJ2-6; 7 bases fit TRBD1. The V gene end was trimmed by 1 base and the J gene end by 2 bases; junction bases not matched to a gene: 5. Germline V gene lookup returns CDR1 LNHDA and CDR2 SQIVND (reference sequence). The CDR3 sequence is 17 residues long. The CDR3 here is CASSIAPTGTGANVLTF. DNA of the CDR3: TGTGCCAGTAGTATAGCACCGACAGGGACTGGGGCCAACGTCCTGACTTTC.